These T cell receptor beta chains were read from a single sample in a study of T cell changes during pregnancy in multiple sclerosis. Using immunoSEQ multiplex PCR, the repertoire was profiled, and TCRdb retains in-frame clones only, with some absent. This table has fewer than 75,000 clones, 90% to 95% appearing once. The material was CD8+ T cells from peripheral blood mononuclear cells, obtained before pregnancy. Every receptor here comes from a female donor with multiple sclerosis, enrolled in a pregnancy study. Both conserved end residues are part of each CDR3. A D gene is named only where the DNA matches it firmly. Expanded clones get a size class; other rows say once, few or many, or leave the size out.

clone_size | j_call | v_call | d_call | cdr3_aa | cdr3_nt
- | TRBJ2-2 | TRBV5-1 | - | CASRGGSGELFF | TGCGCCAGCAGGGGGGGATCCGGGGAGCTGTTTTTT
- | TRBJ1-1 | TRBV7-6 | - | CASSLDRLNTEAFF | TGTGCCAGCAGCTTGGACAGATTGAACACTGAAGCTTTCTTT
- | TRBJ1-2 | TRBV6-1 | - | CASSEGRGSLYGYTF | TGTGCCAGCAGTGAAGGCCGGGGGTCTCTCTATGGCTACACCTTC
few | TRBJ1-2 | TRBV9 | TRBD1 | CASSVDRIGYGYTF | TGTGCCAGCAGCGTGGACAGGATCGGCTATGGCTACACCTTC
- | TRBJ2-1 | TRBV2 | - | CAIYRDKDYNEQFF | TGTGCCATCTACCGGGACAAGGACTACAATGAGCAGTTCTTC
once | TRBJ2-1 | TRBV29-1 | TRBD1 | CSGDRDNEQFF | TGCAGCGGTGACAGGGACAATGAGCAGTTCTTC
- | TRBJ2-1 | TRBV6-1 | - | CASSEIADNEQFF | TGTGCCAGCAGTGAAATAGCCGACAATGAGCAGTTCTTC
- | TRBJ1-2 | TRBV6-5 | - | CASSPSQGANYGYTF | TGTGCCAGCAGTCCATCACAGGGAGCTAACTATGGCTACACCTTC
- | TRBJ1-1 | TRBV15 | TRBD1 | CATSGRTGESEAFF | TGTGCCACCAGCGGACGGACAGGGGAGTCTGAAGCTTTCTTT
few | TRBJ1-4 | TRBV27 | - | CASSFSPAGDEKLFF | TGTGCCAGCAGTTTCTCTCCCGCGGGAGATGAAAAACTGTTTTTT
- | TRBJ2-5 | TRBV4-2 | TRBD2 | CASSQDWGGETQYF | TGTGCCAGCAGCCAAGATTGGGGAGGGGAGACCCAGTACTTC
- | TRBJ1-2 | TRBV7-9 | - | CASSLGGGYGYTF | TGTGCCAGCAGCTTGGGGGGGGGCTATGGCTACACCTTC
- | TRBJ1-5 | TRBV5-4 | - | CASSFGGNQPQHF | TGTGCCAGCAGCTTTGGGGGGAATCAGCCCCAGCATTTT
- | TRBJ2-7 | TRBV10-3 | TRBD1 | CAISEGQGEFYEQYF | TGTGCCATCAGTGAGGGACAGGGCGAATTCTACGAGCAGTACTTC
- | TRBJ1-5 | TRBV25-1 | TRBD1 | CASSTDRVHQPQHF | TGTGCCAGCAGCACAGACAGGGTTCATCAGCCCCAGCATTTT
- | TRBJ2-6 | TRBV27 | - | CASSLQPGLGANVLTF | TGTGCCAGCAGTTTACAGCCAGGGCTTGGGGCCAACGTCCTGACTTTC
- | TRBJ2-7 | TRBV6-5 | TRBD2 | CASSRAGEEQYF | TGTGCCAGCAGTAGGGCGGGAGAAGAGCAGTACTTC
once | TRBJ2-7 | TRBV20-1 | - | CSASYEQYF | TGCAGTGCCTCTTACGAGCAGTACTTC
- | TRBJ2-1 | TRBV6-1 | TRBD2 | CASSEPGLGRDDEQFF | TGTGCCAGCAGTGAACCGGGACTAGGGCGGGACGATGAGCAGTTCTTC
- | TRBJ1-1 | TRBV9 | TRBD1 | CASSLFGTGGAGAEAFF | TGTGCCAGCAGCCTATTCGGGACAGGGGGCGCGGGAGCTGAAGCTTTCTTT
- | TRBJ1-2 | TRBV15 | TRBD1 | CATSRTDRDGYGYTF | TGTGCCACCAGCAGGACCGACAGGGACGGCTATGGCTACACCTTC
once | TRBJ1-2 | TRBV9 | - | CASSVGGRGYGYTF | TGTGCCAGCAGCGTAGGGGGCAGGGGTTATGGCTACACCTTC
- | TRBJ2-2 | TRBV13 | TRBD2 | CASSLGLAGATGELFF | TGTGCCAGCAGCTTGGGACTAGCGGGGGCCACCGGGGAGCTGTTTTTT
- | TRBJ1-2 | TRBV7-9 | TRBD1 | CASSPGTVTLYGYTF | TGTGCCAGCAGCCCCGGGACAGTCACACTCTATGGCTACACCTTC
- | TRBJ2-1 | TRBV10-3 | - | CAISEGQAYNEQFF | TGTGCCATCAGTGAGGGGCAGGCCTACAATGAGCAGTTCTTC
- | TRBJ2-7 | TRBV7-9 | - | CASSSTYEQYF | TGTGCCAGCAGCTCCACTTACGAGCAGTACTTC
- | TRBJ1-1 | TRBV13 | - | CASSSPGAGPHTEAFF | TGTGCCAGCAGCTCCCCAGGGGCAGGGCCCCACACTGAAGCTTTCTTT
- | TRBJ1-3 | TRBV13 | - | CASSSGFSGNTIYF | TGTGCCAGCAGCTCGGGTTTTTCGGGAAACACCATATATTTT
once | TRBJ2-1 | TRBV6-1 | TRBD1 | CASGHRGSYNEQFF | TGTGCCAGCGGGCACAGGGGTTCCTACAATGAGCAGTTCTTC
- | TRBJ2-2 | TRBV9 | TRBD2 | CASSEGGRGELFF | TGTGCCAGCAGCGAGGGAGGGAGGGGGGAGCTGTTTTTT
- | TRBJ1-1 | TRBV13 | - | CASSFLSSPRAQAFF | TGTGCCAGCAGCTTCCTCTCGTCACCCCGAGCGCAAGCTTTCTTT
- | TRBJ2-7 | TRBV7-8 | - | CASSQAYQTYEQYF | TGTGCCAGCAGTCAGGCTTACCAAACCTACGAGCAGTACTTC
- | TRBJ1-1 | TRBV2 | TRBD1 | CASMGQGDTEAFF | TGTGCCAGCATGGGACAGGGCGATACTGAAGCTTTCTTT
once | TRBJ1-5 | TRBV19 | - | CASSTGLEGDQPQHF | TGTGCCAGTAGTACGGGTCTCGAGGGCGATCAGCCCCAGCATTTT
- | TRBJ2-3 | TRBV11-2 | TRBD1 | CASSDRVQGRTDTQYF | TGTGCCAGCAGCGACCGGGTACAGGGGCGAACAGATACGCAGTATTTT
once | TRBJ2-7 | TRBV4-1 | TRBD1 | CASSQDRGTGSEQYF | TGCGCCAGCAGCCAAGATCGAGGGACAGGGTCGGAGCAGTACTTC